The present TCR beta chain was sequenced within a study of cytotoxic CD8 clonotypes in ibrutinib-treated CLL. Looking at the study overall: Overall, around 25 responses were partial and 2 complete; following median 68 months, roughly 15 patients stayed remitted and some 12 progressed. Study results and limitations: With treatment, public clonotypes, which were uncommon, either contracted or remained stable. Clonality increased at ibrutinib response and stayed stable in sustained remission. At progression, however, it fell back toward baseline.

Germline CDR1 is MGHDK and CDR2 is SYGVNS. The CDR3 has 14 amino acids. Trimming shortened V by 1 base and J by 1 base, and 7 bases separated the two germline ends. Profiled with immunoSEQ multiplex PCR; TCRdb holds only in-frame clones, not every one. Seen here are about 16,000 clones, around 67% observed once, and the top ten hold 15% to 20%. Regarding this clone: Its antigen remains unidentified.

This clonotype was sampled from a human donor with chronic lymphocytic leukemia. This chain connects TRBV25-1 to TRBJ1-1; D unclear. The sample in question was PBMCs, obtained before ibrutinib treatment. The CDR3 sequence is CASSESLANTEAFF. CDR3 in DNA: TGTGCCAGCAGTGAATCCCTAGCGAACACTGAAGCTTTCTTT.